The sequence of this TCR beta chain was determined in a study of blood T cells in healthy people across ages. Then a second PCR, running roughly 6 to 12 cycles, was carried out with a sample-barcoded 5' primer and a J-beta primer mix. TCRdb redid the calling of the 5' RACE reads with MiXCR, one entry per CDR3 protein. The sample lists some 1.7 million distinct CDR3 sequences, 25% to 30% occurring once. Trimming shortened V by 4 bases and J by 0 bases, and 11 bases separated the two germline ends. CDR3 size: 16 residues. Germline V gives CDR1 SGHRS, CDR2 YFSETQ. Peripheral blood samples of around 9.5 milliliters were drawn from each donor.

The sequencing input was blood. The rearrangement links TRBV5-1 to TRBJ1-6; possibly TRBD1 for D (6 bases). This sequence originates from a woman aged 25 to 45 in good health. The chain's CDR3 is CASSAGQSSYNSPLHF. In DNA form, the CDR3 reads TGCGCCAGCAGCGCCGGACAGAGCTCCTATAATTCACCCCTCCACTTT.